A selection of T cell receptor beta chains follows, all from one sample in a study of blood T cell repertoires in COVID-19. Sequenced by immunoSEQ multiplex PCR; TCRdb stores in-frame clones only, minus some. This sample has 200,000 to 300,000 clones, with about 87% found just once. The sample taken for sequencing was peripheral blood. Every receptor here comes from a human donor in a cohort sampled during active COVID-19. The CDR3 runs from the conserved cysteine through the conserved F or W. D genes are given only for firm matches. Rows give clone size only sometimes, using once, few, many, or a class for an expanded clone.

j_call v_call clone_size d_call cdr3_nt cdr3_aa
TRBJ2-3 TRBV19 few TRBD2 TGTGCCAGCCGAAATCTTCTGGGGACTAGCAAGGATACGCAGTATTTT CASRNLLGTSKDTQYF
TRBJ2-5 TRBV6-5 NA TRBD2 TGTGCCAGCAGACTAGCGGGGGGGCCATACGAGACCCAGTACTTC CASRLAGGPYETQYF
TRBJ2-3 TRBV5-1 once TRBD2 TGCGCCAGCAGCGAGGGACTAGCAGTAGATACGCAGTATTTT CASSEGLAVDTQYF
TRBJ2-1 TRBV29-1 NA TRBD1 TGCAGCGTCGCCGGACAGGGTGGAACGAGCTCCTACAATGAGCAGTTCTTC CSVAGQGGTSSYNEQFF
TRBJ2-1 TRBV18 NA NA TGTGCCAGCTCACCTCCCCAGAACAATGAGCAGTTCTTC CASSPPQNNEQFF
TRBJ1-1 TRBV6-5 NA TRBD1 TGTGCCAGCAGCCCCCGACAGGGACCAAACACTGAAGCTTTCTTT CASSPRQGPNTEAFF
TRBJ2-1 TRBV12-5 NA NA TGTGCTAGTGGTTTAGGGTCCCAGGGACATAGTGAGCAGTTCTTC CASGLGSQGHSEQFF
TRBJ1-2 TRBV24-1 NA NA TGTGCCACCAGTCGAGGACAGAGCTATGGCTACACCTTC CATSRGQSYGYTF
TRBJ2-2 TRBV18 once TRBD1 TGTGCCAGCTCGATGGGACAGGGAGGCACCGGGGAGCTGTTTTTT CASSMGQGGTGELFF
TRBJ1-1 TRBV7-3 few NA TGTGCCAGCAGCTTAAAAGGCGGGACGGGAATTCGCGCTGAAGCTTTCTTT CASSLKGGTGIRAEAFF
TRBJ2-3 TRBV18 NA NA TGTGCCAGCTCACCCGACGGGGATACGCAGTATTTT CASSPDGDTQYF
TRBJ1-6 TRBV6-2/TRBV6-3 NA NA TGTGCCAGCAGCTACTCGGGGGCAAAAAATTCACCCCTCCACTTT CASSYSGAKNSPLHF
TRBJ1-4 TRBV28 NA TRBD1 TGTGCCAGCAGTCCCTACAGGGGAAGAAATGAAAAACTGTTTTTT CASSPYRGRNEKLFF
TRBJ2-2 TRBV3-1/TRBV3-2 NA NA TGTGCCAGCAGCCAAACGGGACAGAACACCGGGGAGCTGTTTTTT CASSQTGQNTGELFF
TRBJ1-6 TRBV5-1 NA NA TGCGCCAGCAGCTTGGCCGGGTATGGTTCACCCCTCCACTTT CASSLAGYGSPLHF
TRBJ2-7 TRBV28 NA NA TGTGCCAGCAGCTCGCCTAGGTCCCCGAGTTCATCCTACGAGCAGTACTTC CASSSPRSPSSSYEQYF
TRBJ1-1 TRBV9 once NA TGTGCCAGCAGCGTAGGGGAGGGGATCGGGAACACTGAAGCTTTCTTT CASSVGEGIGNTEAFF
TRBJ1-5 TRBV6-1 NA NA TGTGCCAGCAGTGAAATTCTGGACAGAAATCAGCCCCAGCATTTT CASSEILDRNQPQHF
TRBJ1-2 TRBV28 NA NA TGTGCCAGCAGTTCTACCCCCCAGACGGGGGGCTACACCTTC CASSSTPQTGGYTF
TRBJ1-2 TRBV28 NA TRBD1 TGTGCCAGCAGCTCAGGACAGGGCTATGGCTACACCTTC CASSSGQGYGYTF
TRBJ1-2 TRBV5-4 NA TRBD1 TGTGCCAGCAGCTCTCCGGGCTCCCCACAGGGGAGAGGCTACACCTTC CASSSPGSPQGRGYTF
TRBJ2-1 TRBV7-2 NA TRBD1 TGTGCCAGCAGATTCGGGACAGGGAAAGACAATGAGCAGTTCTTC CASRFGTGKDNEQFF
TRBJ2-7 TRBV6-5 few TRBD2 TGTGCCAGCAGTCAGGGACTAGCGGGGGACTACGAGCAGTACTTC CASSQGLAGDYEQYF
TRBJ2-7 TRBV10-1 once TRBD1 TGCGCCAGCAGCCGGGACAGGGAATCCTACGAGCAGTACTTC CASSRDRESYEQYF
TRBJ2-3 TRBV5-1 NA TRBD2 TGCGCCAGCAGCTTGGGCCTAGCGGGTCGAGCGGATACGCAGTATTTT CASSLGLAGRADTQYF
TRBJ2-5 TRBV28 NA NA TGTGCCAGCAGTCCAACCCCCTGGGGGGTACAAGAGACCCAGTACTTC CASSPTPWGVQETQYF
TRBJ2-5 TRBV5-6 once NA TGTGCCATCAAAAGGGAGGTTTGTCTTAGGGAGACCCAGTACTTC CAIKREVCLRETQYF
TRBJ2-5 TRBV2 few NA TGTGCCAGCAGTGACGGGGGGCAGGGGCAAGAGACCCAGTACTTC CASSDGGQGQETQYF
TRBJ2-1 TRBV18 NA TRBD2 TGTGCCAGCTGCAATTTAGCGGGGGGGCGTCGGGAGCAGTTCTTC CASCNLAGGRREQFF
TRBJ1-6 TRBV5-1 NA NA TGCGCCAGCAGCTTGTCTCAGGGGTATAATTCACCCCTCCACTTT CASSLSQGYNSPLHF
TRBJ2-2 TRBV7-9 NA NA TGTGCCAGCAGCTTACAGGGCGGGGAGCTGTTTTTT CASSLQGGELFF
TRBJ1-5 TRBV5-1 NA NA TGCGCCAGCAGCAGCTCCGGGGGTGGCAATCAGCCCCAGCATTTT CASSSSGGGNQPQHF
TRBJ2-3 TRBV6-2/TRBV6-3 NA NA TGTGCCAGCAGTTACATGGGGGCTAGCACAGATACGCAGTATTTT CASSYMGASTDTQYF
TRBJ1-6 TRBV5-6 NA NA TGTGCCAGCAGCTTGGCGGCAGGTTCACCCCTCCACTTT CASSLAAGSPLHF
TRBJ2-7 TRBV7-2 NA NA TGTGCCAGCAGCCCCCCATGGGGGCCCTACGAGCAGTACTTC CASSPPWGPYEQYF
TRBJ1-2 TRBV7-9 NA NA TGTGCCAGCAGCTTAGCGGCGGGTAATGGCTACACCTTC CASSLAAGNGYTF
TRBJ1-1 TRBV6-1 NA TRBD1 TGTGCCAGCAGTGATAGAGCAGGGGGCAACACTGAAGCTTTCTTT CASSDRAGGNTEAFF
TRBJ2-7 TRBV29-1 NA TRBD1 TGCAGCGTTGAAGACGACAGGGCTTACGAGCAGTACTTC CSVEDDRAYEQYF
TRBJ2-2 TRBV29-1 NA NA TGCAGCGTTGTGGCTGGGGGCGACATCGGGGAGCTGTTTTTT CSVVAGGDIGELFF
TRBJ2-3 TRBV7-2 NA NA TGTGCCAGCAGCTTTTCGTTTCTCGAGAGCGCAGATACGCAGTATTTT CASSFSFLESADTQYF
TRBJ1-1 TRBV19 NA NA TGTGCCAGTAGTATACTTGAGGGTCCCAATTCTGAAGCTTTCTTT CASSILEGPNSEAFF
TRBJ2-3 TRBV11-2 NA NA TGTGCCAGCAGCCGCGTAGGTCGAGGGCTCGTTACGCAGTATTTT CASSRVGRGLVTQYF
TRBJ2-1 TRBV9 NA TRBD2 TGTGCCAGCAGCGTAACTAGCGGGAGTCTCGAGCAGTTCTTC CASSVTSGSLEQFF
TRBJ2-5 TRBV5-6 NA TRBD2 TGTGCCAGCAGCTTGCTGTACGGGAGGGTGGAGACCCAGTACTTC CASSLLYGRVETQYF
TRBJ2-3 TRBV5-1 NA TRBD2 TGCGCCAGCAGCTTATTAAAAGCGGGGTCCACAGATACGCAGTATTTT CASSLLKAGSTDTQYF
TRBJ2-6 TRBV19 NA TRBD1 TGTGCCAGTAAAGGGACAGGGGGCACTGGGGCCAACGTCCTGACTTTC CASKGTGGTGANVLTF
TRBJ1-1 TRBV29-1 NA NA TGCAGCGTTGCGGAGCCTGAAGCTTTCTTT CSVAEPEAFF
TRBJ2-3 TRBV10-3 NA TRBD2 TGTGCCATCAGAGGTAGCGGGAGGAGAGATACGCAGTATTTT CAIRGSGRRDTQYF
TRBJ1-1 TRBV5-1 NA NA TGCGCCAGCAGCTTGGAGCCGAACACTGAAGCTTTCTTT CASSLEPNTEAFF
TRBJ2-7 TRBV5-1 many TRBD2 TGCGCCAGCAGCCCGGGGAGTAGCGGGAGAATCTACGAGCAGTACTTC CASSPGSSGRIYEQYF
TRBJ2-4 TRBV12-3/TRBV12-4 NA NA TGTGCCAGCAGCACAGGGGCCAAAAACATTCAGTACTTC CASSTGAKNIQYF
TRBJ1-2 TRBV5-1 NA NA TGCGCCAGCAGCGTGGGAGAGGCTTATGGCTACACCTTC CASSVGEAYGYTF
TRBJ2-7 TRBV5-4 few NA TGTGCCAGCAGCTCAGGGGAGAGCTCCTACGAGCAGTACTTC CASSSGESSYEQYF
TRBJ2-2 TRBV10-2 NA TRBD2 TGCGCCAGCAGATGGACTAGCTCAAAGACCGGGGAGCTGTTTTTT CASRWTSSKTGELFF
TRBJ1-6 TRBV6-5 NA TRBD1 TGTGCCAGCAGTTACTCGAACAGGGGAAATTCACCCCTCCACTTT CASSYSNRGNSPLHF